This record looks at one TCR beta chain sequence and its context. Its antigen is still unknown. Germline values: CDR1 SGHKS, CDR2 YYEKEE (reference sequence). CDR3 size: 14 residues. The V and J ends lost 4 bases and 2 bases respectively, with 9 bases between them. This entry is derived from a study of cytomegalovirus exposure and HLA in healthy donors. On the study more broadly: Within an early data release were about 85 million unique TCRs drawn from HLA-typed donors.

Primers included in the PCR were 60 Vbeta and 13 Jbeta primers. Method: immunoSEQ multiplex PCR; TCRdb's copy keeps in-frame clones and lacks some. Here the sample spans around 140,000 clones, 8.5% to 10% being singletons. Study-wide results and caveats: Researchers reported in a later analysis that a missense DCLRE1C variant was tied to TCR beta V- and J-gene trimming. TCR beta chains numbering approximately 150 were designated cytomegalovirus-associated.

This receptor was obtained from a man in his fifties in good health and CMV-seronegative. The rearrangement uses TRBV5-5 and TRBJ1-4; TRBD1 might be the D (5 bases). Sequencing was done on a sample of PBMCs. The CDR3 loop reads CASSQSGTNEKLFF. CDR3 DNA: TGTGCCAGCAGCCAGTCAGGGACTAATGAAAAACTGTTTTTT.